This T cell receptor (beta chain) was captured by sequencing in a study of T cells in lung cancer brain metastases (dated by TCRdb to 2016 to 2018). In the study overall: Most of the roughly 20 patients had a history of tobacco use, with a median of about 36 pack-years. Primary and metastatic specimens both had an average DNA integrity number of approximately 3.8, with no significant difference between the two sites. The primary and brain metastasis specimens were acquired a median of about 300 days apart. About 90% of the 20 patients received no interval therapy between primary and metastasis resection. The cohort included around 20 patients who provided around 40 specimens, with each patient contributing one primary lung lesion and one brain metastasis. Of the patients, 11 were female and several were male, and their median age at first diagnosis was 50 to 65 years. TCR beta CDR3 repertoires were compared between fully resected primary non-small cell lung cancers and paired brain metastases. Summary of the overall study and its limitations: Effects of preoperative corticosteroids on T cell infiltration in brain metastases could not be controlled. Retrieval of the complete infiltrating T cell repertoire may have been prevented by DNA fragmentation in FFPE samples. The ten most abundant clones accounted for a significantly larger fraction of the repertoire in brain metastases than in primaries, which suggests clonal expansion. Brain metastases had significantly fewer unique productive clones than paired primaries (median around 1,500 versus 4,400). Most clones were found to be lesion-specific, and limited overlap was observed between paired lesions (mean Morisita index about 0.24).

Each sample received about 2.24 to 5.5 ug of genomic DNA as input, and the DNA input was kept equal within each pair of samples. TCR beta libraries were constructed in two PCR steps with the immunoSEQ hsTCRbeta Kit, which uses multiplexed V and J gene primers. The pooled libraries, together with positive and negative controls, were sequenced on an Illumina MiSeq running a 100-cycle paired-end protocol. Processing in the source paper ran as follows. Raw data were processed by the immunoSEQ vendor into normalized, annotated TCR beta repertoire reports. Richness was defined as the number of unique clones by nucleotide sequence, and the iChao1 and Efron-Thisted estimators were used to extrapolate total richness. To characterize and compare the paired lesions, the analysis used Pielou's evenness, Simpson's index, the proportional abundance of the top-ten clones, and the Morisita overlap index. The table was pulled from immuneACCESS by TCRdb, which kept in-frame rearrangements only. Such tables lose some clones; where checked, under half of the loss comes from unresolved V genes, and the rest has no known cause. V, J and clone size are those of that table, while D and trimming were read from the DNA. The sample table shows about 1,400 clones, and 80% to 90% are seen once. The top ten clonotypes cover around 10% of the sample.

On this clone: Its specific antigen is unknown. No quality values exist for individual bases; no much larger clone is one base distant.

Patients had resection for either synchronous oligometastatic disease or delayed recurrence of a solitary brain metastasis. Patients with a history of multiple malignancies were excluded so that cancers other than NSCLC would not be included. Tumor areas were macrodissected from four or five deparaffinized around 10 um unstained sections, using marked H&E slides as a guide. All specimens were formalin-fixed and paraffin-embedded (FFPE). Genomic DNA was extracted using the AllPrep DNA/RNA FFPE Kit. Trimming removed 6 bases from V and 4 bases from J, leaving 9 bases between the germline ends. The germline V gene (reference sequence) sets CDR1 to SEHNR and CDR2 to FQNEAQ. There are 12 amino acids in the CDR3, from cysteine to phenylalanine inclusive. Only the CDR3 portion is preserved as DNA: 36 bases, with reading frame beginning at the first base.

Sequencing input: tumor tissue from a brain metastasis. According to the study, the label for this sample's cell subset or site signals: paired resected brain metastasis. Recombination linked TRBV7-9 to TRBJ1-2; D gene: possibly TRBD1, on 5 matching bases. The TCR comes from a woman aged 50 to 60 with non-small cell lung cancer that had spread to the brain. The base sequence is TGTGCCAGCAGTGGGGCGTTCTATGGCTACACCTTC. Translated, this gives CASSGAFYGYTF.